This TCR beta chain appears in the sequencing data of a study of Graves' ophthalmopathy and Graves' hyperthyroidism. Across the whole study: Samples of peripheral blood were obtained at initial diagnosis, prior to treatment of any kind.

The germline V gene has CDR1 MNHEY and CDR2 SVGEGT. This CDR3 spans 13 amino acids. V was clipped by 7 bases and J by 6 bases, with 16 bases between them. Patients with other autoimmune diseases, uncontrolled infections, pregnancy or lactation were excluded. As diagnostic evidence, clinical symptoms, serum thyroxine, TRAb, thyroid ultrasound and orbital computed tomography were relied upon. The authors amplified TCR beta CDR3 regions, and they did so from RNA transcripts for repertoire sequencing. After a first-round RT-PCR with HTBI primers, a second-round multiplex PCR was run. In TCRdb, the multiplex PCR reads were re-called with MiXCR into one record per CDR3 protein. This sample has approximately 160,000 distinct CDR3 sequences; 30% to 45% occur once, and the top ten carry roughly 8.9%.

This clonotype was sampled from a man in his thirties or forties with Graves' ophthalmopathy. Sequenced input: peripheral blood. The chain is built from TRBV6-2 or TRBV6-3 and TRBJ2-7; no firm D call. The CDR3: CASKDGLTSEQYF. The CDR3 DNA is TGTGCCAGCAAGGATGGGTTAACGTCCGAGCAGTACTTC.